One and the same sample provided the 13 T cell receptor beta chains below, sequenced in a study of tumor-infiltrating T cells and Merkel cell polyomavirus. Study context: CD8+ T cells recognized the Merkel cell polyomavirus KLL epitope.

All patients' tumors stained robustly positive for Merkel cell polyomavirus Large T antigen by immunohistochemistry. TCRdb's copy holds only in-frame clones and misses some; the assay was immunoSEQ multiplex PCR. Of some 25,000 clones listed, about 85% are singletons. The sample taken for sequencing was lymph node tissue. The receptors derive from a man in his fifties with Merkel cell carcinoma.

The V call is TRBV11-3, the J call TRBJ1-1, with D possibly TRBD1 on 6 matching bases. The V end was cut by 4 bases, the J end by 5 bases, with 14 bases between. This CDR3 comprises 14 residues. The germline CDR1 and CDR2 sequences are SGHNT and YENEEA. The CDR3 nucleotides read TGTGCCAGCAGCTCCCGAGGGGGGGGAACTGAAGCTTTCTTT. The encoded protein is CASSSRGGGTEAFF.

V and J are TRBV5-6 and TRBJ2-3; the D gene is possibly TRBD2 (6 bases). CDR1 is SGHDT and CDR2 is YYEEEE in the germline V gene. The CDR3 totals 16 residues. V gave up 4 bases and J gave up 0 bases, with 15 bases separating them. Written as DNA, the CDR3 is TGTGCCAGCAGCCGCGGGGAAATCCGAAGCACAGATACGCAGTATTTT. As protein: CASSRGEIRSTDTQYF.

The rearrangement joins TRBV11-2 to TRBJ2-7; 10 bases match TRBD2. The length of the CDR3 is 17 residues. Germline assignment: CDR1 SGHAT and CDR2 FQNNGV. The ends lost 1 base at V and 4 bases at J; junction bases unmatched: 10. The CDR3 sequence is CASSLGSSGRVRYEQYF. The DNA of the CDR3 is TGTGCCAGCAGCTTAGGGTCTAGCGGGAGAGTTAGATACGAGCAGTACTTC. Looking up the rest from reference TRBV11-2 and TRBJ2-7 gives the full variable domain: EAGVAQSPRYKIIEKRQSVAFWCNPISGHATLYWYQQILGQGPKLLIQFQNNGVVDDSQLPKDRFSAERLKGVDSTLKIQPAKLEDSAVYLCASSLGSSGRVRYEQYFGPGTRLTVT.

The J gene is TRBJ1-4, the V gene TRBV6-5, with TRBD1 as a possible D gene (6 bases). In germline, CDR1 is MNHEY, CDR2 SVGAGI. Deletions cut 2 bases from V and 4 bases from J, with 11 bases between. This CDR3 comprises 15 residues. In DNA, the CDR3 is TGTGCCAGCAGTTACATAGGGGGGGGTAATGAAAAACTGTTTTTT. It is translated as CASSYIGGGNEKLFF.

The rearrangement uses TRBV19 and TRBJ2-1; 8 bases map to TRBD1. Trimming at V came to 5 bases and at J to 6 bases, leaving 12 bases not matched to a gene. From germline, CDR1 is LNHDA and CDR2 SQIVND (reference sequence). This CDR3 has 16 residues. The CDR3 DNA reads as TGTGCCAGTAGTCGGGAAGGGACAGGCCTCCCCAATGAGCAGTTCTTC. It encodes CASSREGTGLPNEQFF.

This sequence joins TRBV15 and TRBJ2-7; 13 nucleotides agree with TRBD2. J was trimmed by 3 bases and V by 1 base; bases with no gene match: 9. The CDR3 runs 18 residues. Germline CDR1 LNHNV, CDR2 YYDKDF (reference sequence). The CDR3 DNA is TGTGCCACCAGCAGAGCCCCCGGGACTAGCGGGATCGGCTACGAGCAGTACTTC. Protein: CATSRAPGTSGIGYEQYF.

The chain carries TRBV5-1 and TRBJ1-1, with 11 bases aligning to TRBD1. After removal of 3 bases from V and 0 bases from J, the junction contained 1 base not matched to a gene. Germline lookup yields CDR1 SGHRS and CDR2 YFSETQ. CDR3 length: 15 residues. CDR3: CASSWTGGLNTEAFF. Here the CDR3 DNA reads TGCGCCAGCAGCTGGACAGGGGGCCTGAACACTGAAGCTTTCTTT.

V gene TRBV6-6 combines with J gene TRBJ2-4, with 16 bases matching TRBD2. CDR1 is MNHNY, CDR2 SVGAGI, per germline (reference sequence). V trimming: 2 bases; J trimming: 9 bases; junction bases outside the gene matches: 4. This CDR3 is 16 amino acids long. CDR3 loop: CASSYGTSGGAIIQYF. The CDR3 nucleotides read TGTGCCAGCAGTTACGGGACTAGCGGGGGGGCAATCATTCAGTACTTC.

J is TRBJ2-2 and V is TRBV4-3; perhaps TRBD2 as D (6 bases). Trimming removed 4 bases at V and 7 bases at J, with 13 bases between. CDR1 is LGHNA, CDR2 YSLEER, per germline. There are 14 residues in the CDR3. CDR3 protein: CASSPLGGDGELFF. The CDR3 bases are TGCGCCAGCAGCCCCCTGGGCGGGGACGGGGAGCTGTTTTTT.

This clone was picked up one time. CDR3 DNA: TGTGCCAGCAGCTTCGACAGGGGCTCCGGAAACACCATATATTTT. Protein: CASSFDRGSGNTIYF. The chain couples TRBV7-2 to TRBJ1-3; 8 bases are shared with TRBD1. The CDR3 runs 15 residues. CDR1 is SGHTA and CDR2 is FQGNSA in the germline V gene. Trimming cost V 3 bases and J 4 bases; bases outside gene matches: 5.

The rearrangement joins TRBV29-1 to TRBJ2-7, with 10 bases lining up with TRBD2. This CDR3 has 14 residues. The germline V gene encodes CDR1 SQVTM and CDR2 ANQGSEA. J was trimmed by 4 bases and V by 1 base; bases with no gene match: 4. The DNA for the CDR3 is TGCAGCGTTGAAGTGGCTAGCGGGAGATACGAGCAGTACTTC. Translated: CSVEVASGRYEQYF.

This clone was seen a few times. Relative to the germline gene, one junction end is altered; a read error may explain this. The genes are TRBV7-3 and TRBJ1-2; TRBD1 agrees at 7 bases. This CDR3 has 13 amino acids. Germline V CDR1 and CDR2: SGHTA, FQGTGA. The CDR3 DNA follows: TGTGCCAGCAGCGTAACAGGGGACTATGGCTACACCTTC. It encodes CASSVTGDYGYTF.

The chain carries TRBV27 and TRBJ2-1, with 10 bases matching TRBD1. The CDR3 totals 13 residues. From germline, CDR1 is MNHEY and CDR2 SMNVEV (reference sequence). V gave up 7 bases and J gave up 6 bases; unmatched junction bases: 3. The CDR3 DNA is TGTGCCAGCACTAGGACAGGGGGCAATGAGCAGTTCTTC. Translation: CASTRTGGNEQFF.